These 32 T cell receptor beta chains were sequenced from one sample in a study of T cell responses to AZD1222 COVID-19 vaccine. Assay used: immunoSEQ multiplex PCR; TCRdb lists only in-frame clones, some missing. The sample lists about 99,000 clones, around nine tenths occurring once. Sequenced here: peripheral blood, sampled on day 0 of AZD1222 vaccination. Receptors were obtained from an adult in good health.

This clone was detected only a few times. The chain joins TRBV27 to TRBJ2-7; D gene uncertain. Germline V lookup: CDR1 MNHEY, CDR2 SMNVEV (reference sequence). The V and J ends lost 7 bases and 2 bases respectively, with 15 bases between them. There are 14 residues in the CDR3. CDR3 region: CASNSPNSPYEQYF. CDR3 DNA sequence: TGTGCCAGCAACTCCCCCAATAGCCCCTACGAGCAGTACTTC.

V gene TRBV4-1 combines with J gene TRBJ2-5; weak D call: TRBD1 (6 bases). CDR1 is MGHRA and CDR2 is YSYEKL in the germline V gene. Trimming shortened V by 3 bases and J by 3 bases, and 11 bases separated the two germline ends. The CDR3 covers 14 residues. The CDR3 sequence is CASSQPDREETQYF. For the CDR3, the DNA is TGCGCCAGCAGCCAGCCGGACAGAGAAGAGACCCAGTACTTC.

The chain is built from TRBV19 and TRBJ2-1, with D perhaps matching TRBD1 (5 bases). V shed 0 bases and J shed 2 bases, with 8 bases lying between them. Germline CDR1 reads LNHDA; CDR2 reads SQIVND (reference sequence). The CDR3 length is 15 residues. CDR3 DNA: TGTGCCAGTAGTATAGACAGGGCGCCCTACAATGAGCAGTTCTTC. Translation: CASSIDRAPYNEQFF.

This clone was recorded only once. This chain connects TRBV9 to TRBJ2-1; D gene uncertain. Trimming stripped 3 bases from V and 5 bases from J, with 3 bases between. The CDR3 sequence is 11 residues long. Germline lookup yields CDR1 SGDLS and CDR2 YYNGEE. CDR3 protein: CASSGDNEQFF. The CDR3 DNA follows: TGTGCCAGCAGCGGAGACAATGAGCAGTTCTTC.

This clone was seen just once. V and J are TRBV18 and TRBJ2-1; tentatively, D is TRBD1 or TRBD2 (5 bases each). This CDR3 spans 15 amino acids. Germline CDR1 is KGHSH and CDR2 is LQKENI. The V end was cut by 7 bases, the J end by 1 base, with 14 bases between. The CDR3 sequence is CASLEGTSSYNEQFF. Written as DNA, the CDR3 is TGTGCCAGCTTAGAGGGGACGTCTTCCTACAATGAGCAGTTCTTC.

The genes are TRBV5-1 and TRBJ1-3; TRBD1 is a possible D gene (5 bases). Germline lookup yields CDR1 SGHRS and CDR2 YFSETQ. Between the trimmed V and J ends, which lost 4 bases and 0 bases, there was a span of 8 bases. The CDR3 consists of 14 residues. CDR3 sequence: CASSRTGSGNTIYF. CDR3 sequence (DNA): TGCGCCAGCAGCCGAACAGGCTCTGGAAACACCATATATTTT. Supplemented by reference TRBV5-1 and TRBJ1-3, the full variable domain reads KAGVTQTPRYLIKTRGQQVTLSCSPISGHRSVSWYQQTPGQGLQFLFEYFSETQRNKGNFPGRFSGRQFSNSRSEMNVSTLELGDSALYLCASSRTGSGNTIYFGEGSWLTVV.

This clone was observed once. The gene calls are TRBV11-2 and TRBJ1-6, with a tentative D call TRBD1 (6 bases). The germline V gene encodes CDR1 SGHAT and CDR2 FQNNGV. V shed 4 bases and J shed 0 bases, with 16 bases lying between them. There are 18 residues in the CDR3. Written as DNA, the CDR3 is TGTGCCAGCAGCTCATCAGGGGTGATTGGCTCCTATAATTCACCCCTCCACTTT. Encoded protein: CASSSSGVIGSYNSPLHF.

The rearrangement uses TRBV19 and TRBJ1-1, with D perhaps matching TRBD1 (6 bases). The CDR3 runs 14 residues. Deletions cut 7 bases from V and 1 base from J, with 13 bases between. Germline V gene sequence: CDR1 LNHDA, CDR2 SQIVND (reference sequence). Here the CDR3 reads CASNVQGTNTEAFF. The CDR3 nucleotides are TGTGCCAGTAACGTACAGGGAACGAACACTGAAGCTTTCTTT.

The V and J genes are TRBV5-1 and TRBJ1-2; 7 bases are a match to TRBD1. The germline V gene has CDR1 SGHRS and CDR2 YFSETQ. V shed 0 bases and J 7 bases; nucleotides not matched to a gene: 6. The CDR3 is 14 residues long. DNA for the CDR3: TGCGCCAGCAGCTTGGCACAAGGGGGCCTTGGCTACACCTTC. Amino acids: CASSLAQGGLGYTF.

This chain links TRBV5-1 with TRBJ1-1; 7 nucleotides agree with TRBD1. The CDR3 extends over 14 amino acids. Germline V gene data show CDR1 as SGHRS and CDR2 as YFSETQ. V shed 2 bases and J 0 bases; nucleotides not matched to a gene: 1. The CDR3 loop is CASSLGGMNTEAFF. The CDR3 DNA reads TGCGCCAGCAGCTTAGGGGGCATGAACACTGAAGCTTTCTTT. The variable domain in full, with the rest retrieved from reference TRBV5-1 and TRBJ1-1, is KAGVTQTPRYLIKTRGQQVTLSCSPISGHRSVSWYQQTPGQGLQFLFEYFSETQRNKGNFPGRFSGRQFSNSRSEMNVSTLELGDSALYLCASSLGGMNTEAFFGQGTRLTVV.

The chain is built from TRBV29-1 and TRBJ1-1; D remains unclear. The length of the CDR3 is 11 residues. Deletions cut 7 bases from V and 7 bases from J, with 13 bases between. The germline CDR1 and CDR2 sequences are SQVTM and ANQGSEA. The CDR3 reads CSASSHLEAFF. The CDR3 DNA reads as TGCAGCGCCTCGTCCCACCTTGAAGCTTTCTTT.

The chain carries TRBV28 and TRBJ2-1; 12 bases line up with TRBD2. The CDR3 is 15 amino acids. Trimming removed 2 bases from V and 12 bases from J; junction bases left unmatched: 8. Germline lookup yields CDR1 MDHEN and CDR2 SYDVKM. The CDR3, as DNA: TGTGCCAGCAGTTTAGACTGGACTAGCGGGATAGGGCAGTTCTTC. Translating gives CASSLDWTSGIGQFF.

This chain uses TRBV20-1 with TRBJ1-1; D unclear. Germline V gene sequence: CDR1 DFQATT, CDR2 SNEGSKA (reference sequence). V gave up 5 bases and J gave up 10 bases, with 17 bases separating them. The CDR3 runs 12 residues. The CDR3: CSARDTGWGAFF. CDR3 bases: TGCAGTGCTCGTGACACCGGGTGGGGAGCTTTCTTT.

This clone was counted a few times. The genes are TRBV6-5 and TRBJ1-3, with D unresolved. The CDR3 runs to 13 residues. Germline lookup yields CDR1 MNHEY and CDR2 SVGAGI. The V end lost 6 bases, the J end lost 4 bases, and 10 bases lay between the germline ends. The CDR3 here is CASRQIVGNTIYF. CDR3 DNA: TGTGCCAGCAGGCAGATTGTCGGAAACACCATATATTTT.

This clone was found once. This chain joins TRBV7-2 and TRBJ2-7, with TRBD2 identical over 10 bases. The CDR3 covers 15 residues. The V and J ends lost 1 base and 7 bases, in that order; junction bases with no gene match: 7. CDR1 and CDR2 (germline): SGHTA, FQGNSA. CDR3 residues: CASSLGWTSGGEQYF. In DNA form, the CDR3 reads TGTGCCAGCAGCTTAGGTTGGACTAGCGGAGGGGAGCAGTACTTC.

The chain uses TRBV6-2 or TRBV6-3 and TRBJ2-7; 12 bases fit TRBD2. The CDR3 is made up of 17 amino acids. J was trimmed by 4 bases and V by 2 bases; bases with no gene match: 9. Germline V gives CDR1 MNHEY, CDR2 SVGEGT. CDR3 nucleotide sequence: TGTGCCAGCAGTTACCGCTCCCTACTAGCGGGGGGTTACGAGCAGTACTTC. Protein sequence: CASSYRSLLAGGYEQYF.

The gene calls are TRBV24-1 and TRBJ2-1, with a tentative D call TRBD1 (5 bases). The CDR3 loop spans 15 amino acids. V was cut by 3 bases and J by 1 base, with 9 bases left in between. Germline V gene sequence: CDR1 KGHDR, CDR2 SFDVKD. The CDR3 nucleotides are TGTGCCACCAGTGATCCTAAGGGGTCCTACAATGAGCAGTTCTTC. Translated: CATSDPKGSYNEQFF.

The chain combines TRBV5-6 with TRBJ1-6; D uncertain. CDR1 and CDR2 from the germline V gene are SGHDT and YYEEEE. The ends were cut back, 4 bases at V and 8 bases at J, with 22 bases in the middle. This CDR3 region has 17 residues. The CDR3 nucleotides are TGTGCCAGCAGCAAGTATTGGCCCGGACTCGAGGATTCACCCCTCCACTTT. It translates to CASSKYWPGLEDSPLHF.

The rearrangement uses TRBV7-2 and TRBJ1-6; possibly TRBD1 for D (6 bases). The CDR3 extends over 16 amino acids. CDR1 and CDR2 from the germline V gene are SGHTA and FQGNSA. The V and J ends lost 1 base and 7 bases respectively, with 14 bases between them. The CDR3 DNA reads as TGTGCCAGCAGCTTAGAGGGGGGAGGGAACAATTCACCCCTCCACTTT. Translation gives CASSLEGGGNNSPLHF.

This clone was seen a few times. V and J are TRBV3-1 (or the pseudogene TRBV3-2) and TRBJ2-5; 8 positions agree with TRBD1. The CDR3 loop spans 14 amino acids. Unmatched junction bases numbered 8, after V lost 4 bases and J lost 7 bases. Germline assignment: CDR1 LGHDT and CDR2 YNNKEL (reference sequence). CDR3 DNA: TGTGCCAGCAGCCGAGACAGGGGACGGGCGACCCAGTACTTC. The encoded protein is CASSRDRGRATQYF.

The chain joins TRBV27 to TRBJ1-1, with D possibly TRBD1 on 6 matching bases. CDR3 length equals 17 residues. V was shortened by 1 base and J by 2 bases, with 17 bases between the two germline ends. Germline V CDR1 and CDR2: MNHEY, SMNVEV (reference sequence). This CDR3 reads CASSLLTGNLKNTEAFF. Written as DNA, the CDR3 is TGTGCCAGCAGTTTATTAACAGGGAACTTGAAAAACACTGAAGCTTTCTTT.

The chain has TRBV11-1 and TRBJ2-7; 9 positions agree with TRBD1. Trimming at V came to 3 bases and at J to 2 bases, leaving 2 bases not matched to a gene. The CDR3 runs to 14 residues. CDR1 is SGHAT, CDR2 FQDESV, per germline (reference sequence). CDR3 loop: CASSFGTGPYEQYF. CDR3 bases: TGTGCCAGCAGCTTCGGGACAGGGCCCTACGAGCAGTACTTC. Together with reference TRBV11-1 and TRBJ2-7, the CDR3 gives the full variable domain: EAEVAQSPRYKITEKSQAVAFWCDPISGHATLYWYRQILGQGPELLVQFQDESVVDDSQLPKDRFSAERLKGVDSTLKIQPAELGDSAMYLCASSFGTGPYEQYFGPGTRLTVT.

The genes are TRBV7-6 and TRBJ2-1, with 7 bases fitting TRBD2. The V segment lost 2 bases and the J segment 9 bases; nucleotides outside the gene matches: 10. Germline CDR1 reads SGHVS; CDR2 reads FNYEAQ. This CDR3 is built from 15 residues. The CDR3 sequence is CASSLTYSPGGEQFF. CDR3 in DNA: TGTGCCAGCAGCTTAACCTATTCTCCGGGGGGTGAGCAGTTCTTC. Complete variable domain (other parts from reference TRBV7-6 and TRBJ2-1): GAGVSQSPRYKVTKRGQDVALRCDPISGHVSLYWYRQALGQGPEFLTYFNYEAQQDKSGLPNDRFSAERPEGSISTLTIQRTEQRDSAMYRCASSLTYSPGGEQFFGPGTRLTVL.

J is TRBJ2-7 and V is TRBV28; the D is unclear. This CDR3 is 13 amino acids long. Germline CDR1 reads MDHEN; CDR2 reads SYDVKM. Deletions cut 7 bases from V and 3 bases from J, with 13 bases between. CDR3 loop: CASKTTSFYEQYF. CDR3 nucleotides: TGTGCCAGCAAAACTACATCGTTCTACGAGCAGTACTTC.

This clone was recorded once. The J gene is TRBJ1-1, the V gene TRBV7-3, with D perhaps matching TRBD1 (5 bases). From germline, CDR1 is SGHTA and CDR2 FQGTGA. This CDR3 has 13 residues. Between the trimmed V and J ends, which lost 3 bases and 3 bases, there was a span of 8 bases. The chain's CDR3 is CASSFLGDTEAFF. The CDR3 nucleotides read TGTGCCAGCAGCTTCTTAGGGGACACTGAAGCTTTCTTT.

The chain is built from TRBV19 and TRBJ2-5, with TRBD2 as a possible D gene (5 bases). V was shortened by 5 bases and J by 5 bases, with 18 bases between the two germline ends. The CDR3 has 15 residues. CDR1 LNHDA and CDR2 SQIVND come from the germline V gene (reference sequence). This chain's CDR3 is CASSSRWGARETQYF. In DNA, the CDR3 is TGTGCCAGTAGTTCACGATGGGGAGCCCGGGAGACCCAGTACTTC.

The V and J genes are TRBV3-1 (or the pseudogene TRBV3-2) and TRBJ2-1; D unclear. V gave up 3 bases and J gave up 4 bases, with 10 bases separating them. This CDR3 comprises 14 residues. The germline gives CDR1 LGHDT, CDR2 YNNKEL (reference sequence). CDR3 sequence (DNA): TGTGCCAGCAGCCAGGTAGCTTCGTACAATGAGCAGTTCTTC. It translates to CASSQVASYNEQFF.

The V call is TRBV6-6, the J call TRBJ1-1; perhaps TRBD1 as D (5 bases). The CDR3 has 13 residues. Germline CDR1 is MNHNY and CDR2 is SVGAGI (reference sequence). With 6 bases removed from V and 6 bases from J, the gap between germline ends came to 14 bases. CDR3 nucleotide sequence: TGTGCCAGCAGGGGACCCGGGTTGCCTGAAGCTTTCTTT. This translates into CASRGPGLPEAFF.

V and J are TRBV11-3 and TRBJ2-7, with 9 bases that match TRBD2. This CDR3 has 15 residues. Germline V lookup: CDR1 SGHNT, CDR2 YENEEA. Trimming removed 4 bases from V and 0 bases from J; junction bases left unmatched: 4. The DNA for the CDR3 is TGTGCCAGCAGCTCCTATAGCGGGAGCTCCTACGAGCAGTACTTC. As protein: CASSSYSGSSYEQYF.

The CDR3 coding sequence is TGTGCCAGCAGCGAGGGGGTCCTCCAGTGGCAGTTCTTC. Translated, it gives CASSEGVLQWQFF. J is TRBJ2-1 and V is TRBV14; the D gene is possibly TRBD1 (6 bases). Trimming removed 5 bases from V and 12 bases from J, with 17 bases in between. There are 13 residues in the CDR3. Germline assignment: CDR1 SGHDN and CDR2 FVKESK.

This chain uses TRBV29-1 with TRBJ1-1; weak D call: TRBD1 (5 bases). Deletions cut 5 bases from V and 2 bases from J, with 18 bases between. The V gene's germline CDR1 is SQVTM and CDR2 ANQGSEA. This CDR3 is built from 15 residues. CDR3 nucleotides: TGCAGCGTTTTAGCGGGACGGGGTTTTAACACTGAAGCTTTCTTT. Protein product: CSVLAGRGFNTEAFF.

The chain uses TRBV19 and TRBJ1-2; 8 nucleotides align to TRBD1. The germline V gene encodes CDR1 LNHDA and CDR2 SQIVND (reference sequence). There are 14 residues in the CDR3. Trimming took 3 bases from V and 5 from J; bases not matched to a gene: 5. CDR3 coding DNA: TGTGCCAGTAGTATGGACAGGGCTTTTTATGGCTACACCTTC. This codes for CASSMDRAFYGYTF.